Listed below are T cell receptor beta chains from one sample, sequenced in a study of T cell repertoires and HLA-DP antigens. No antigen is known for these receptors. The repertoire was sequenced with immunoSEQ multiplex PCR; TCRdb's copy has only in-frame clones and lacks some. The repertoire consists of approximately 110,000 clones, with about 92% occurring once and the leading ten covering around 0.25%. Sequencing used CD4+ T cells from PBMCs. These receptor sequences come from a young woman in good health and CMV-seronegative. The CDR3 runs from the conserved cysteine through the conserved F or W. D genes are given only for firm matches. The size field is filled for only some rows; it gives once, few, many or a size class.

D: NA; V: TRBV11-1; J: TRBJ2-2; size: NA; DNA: TGTGCCAGCAGCTTAGAAGCGAACACCGGGGAGCTGTTTTTT; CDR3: CASSLEANTGELFF
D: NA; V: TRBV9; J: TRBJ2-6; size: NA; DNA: TGTGCCAGCAGCCCAAGGGGAGACTCTGGGGCCAACGTCCTGACTTTC; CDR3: CASSPRGDSGANVLTF
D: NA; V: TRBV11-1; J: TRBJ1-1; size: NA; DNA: TGTGCCAGCAGCCCGGATAGGACGGAGAACACTGAAGCTTTCTTT; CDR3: CASSPDRTENTEAFF
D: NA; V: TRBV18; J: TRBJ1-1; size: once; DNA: TGTGCCAGCTCACCACTGCAGGACGGCACCGCTTTCTTT; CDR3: CASSPLQDGTAFF
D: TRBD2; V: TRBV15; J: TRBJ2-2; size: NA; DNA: TGTGCCACCAGCAGACCGGGGGGACTAGCCCGAGCGAACACCGGGGAGCTGTTTTTT; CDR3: CATSRPGGLARANTGELFF
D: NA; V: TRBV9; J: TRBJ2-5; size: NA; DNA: TGTGCCAGCAGCGCATCTTCGGGGGGCGCAGCAGGGGAGACCCAGTACTTC; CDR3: CASSASSGGAAGETQYF
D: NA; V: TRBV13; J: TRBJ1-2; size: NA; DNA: TGTGCCAGCAGCTTAGGCAACTATGGCTACACCTTC; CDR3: CASSLGNYGYTF
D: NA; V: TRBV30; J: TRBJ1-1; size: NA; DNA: TGTGCCTGGAGTGTCGGTCTGGGGAACACTGAAGCTTTCTTT; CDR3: CAWSVGLGNTEAFF
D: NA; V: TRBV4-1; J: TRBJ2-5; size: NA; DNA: TGCGCCAGCAGCCAAGGGGCAGGGTCCGTAGAGACCCAGTACTTC; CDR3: CASSQGAGSVETQYF
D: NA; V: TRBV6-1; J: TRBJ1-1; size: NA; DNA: TGTGCCAGCAGTGAATGGCCGATGAACACTGAAGCTTTCTTT; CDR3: CASSEWPMNTEAFF
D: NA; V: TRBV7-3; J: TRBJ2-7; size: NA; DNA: TGTGCCAGCAGCTTAACCCCGGGAGTAGCCTACGAGCAGTACTTC; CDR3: CASSLTPGVAYEQYF
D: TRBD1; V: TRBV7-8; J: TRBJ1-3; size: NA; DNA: TGTGCCAGCAGCCCTGGGACAGGGGCTAGAAACACCATATATTTT; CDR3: CASSPGTGARNTIYF
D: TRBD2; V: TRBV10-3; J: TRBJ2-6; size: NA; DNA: TGTGCCATCAGAGGACTAGCGGGAGGATCGGGGGCCAACGTCCTGACTTTC; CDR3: CAIRGLAGGSGANVLTF
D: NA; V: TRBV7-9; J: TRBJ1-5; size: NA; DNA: TGTGCCAGCAGCTTAGGAGGTTTACCCAATCAGCCCCAGCATTTT; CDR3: CASSLGGLPNQPQHF
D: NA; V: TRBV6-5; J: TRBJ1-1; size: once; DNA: TGTGCCAGCGGTGGAGGGACGGACACTGAAGCTTTCTTT; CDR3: CASGGGTDTEAFF
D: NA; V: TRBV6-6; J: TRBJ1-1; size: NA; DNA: TGTGCCAGCAGTTATTTTGGGCAGGGGCCGAACACTGAAGCTTTCTTT; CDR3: CASSYFGQGPNTEAFF
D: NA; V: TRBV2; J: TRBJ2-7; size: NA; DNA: TGTGCCAGCTCGGTGGGACTACAGGGGTACGAGCAGTACTTC; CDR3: CASSVGLQGYEQYF
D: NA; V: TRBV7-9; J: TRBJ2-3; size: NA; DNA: TGTGCCAGCAGCTTAGTACTGGGAGCGCTCGCAGATACGCAGTATTTT; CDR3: CASSLVLGALADTQYF
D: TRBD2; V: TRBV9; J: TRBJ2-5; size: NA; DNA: TGTGCCAGCTCCAAGTACGGGGGGGCCGGTGAGACCCAGTACTTC; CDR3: CASSKYGGAGETQYF
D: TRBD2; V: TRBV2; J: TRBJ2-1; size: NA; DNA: TGTGCCAGCAGTGGGTTGGAGCGGGGCTCCTACAATGAGCAGTTCTTC; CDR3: CASSGLERGSYNEQFF
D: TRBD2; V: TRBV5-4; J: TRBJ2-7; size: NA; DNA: TGTGCCAGCAGCAAGGGACTAGCGGGCTACGAGCAGTACTTC; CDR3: CASSKGLAGYEQYF
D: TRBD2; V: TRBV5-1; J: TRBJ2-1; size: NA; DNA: TGCGCCAGCAGCAAACTAGCGGGCTCCTACAATGAGCAGTTCTTC; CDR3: CASSKLAGSYNEQFF
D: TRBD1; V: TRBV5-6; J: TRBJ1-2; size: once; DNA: TGTGCCAGCAGCCATAAGACAGGGGGTAATCACTATGGCTACACCTTC; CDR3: CASSHKTGGNHYGYTF
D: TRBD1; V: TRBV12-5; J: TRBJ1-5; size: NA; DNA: TGTGCTAGTGGTTTGGTACAGGGGGGAAGAAATCAGCCCCAGCATTTT; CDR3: CASGLVQGGRNQPQHF
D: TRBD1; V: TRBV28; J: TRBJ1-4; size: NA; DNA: TGTGCCAGCAGTTTTTTGGTTGGAGGGGGCGTAAGTGAAAAACTGTTTTTT; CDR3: CASSFLVGGGVSEKLFF
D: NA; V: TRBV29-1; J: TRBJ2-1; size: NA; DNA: TGCAGCGTGCTTGGGTGGAGCTCCTACAATGAGCAGTTCTTC; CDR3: CSVLGWSSYNEQFF
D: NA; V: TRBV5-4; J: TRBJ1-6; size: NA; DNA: TGTGCCAGCAGCTATATTCCGGGACAATATAATTCACCCCTCCACTTT; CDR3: CASSYIPGQYNSPLHF
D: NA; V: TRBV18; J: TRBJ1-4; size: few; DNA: TGTGCCAGCTCAGGGGATGAAAAACTGTTTTTT; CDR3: CASSGDEKLFF
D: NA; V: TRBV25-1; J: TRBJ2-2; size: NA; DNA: TGTGCCAGCAGTCACTGGGCTAGAGCGAACACCGGGGAGCTGTTTTTT; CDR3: CASSHWARANTGELFF
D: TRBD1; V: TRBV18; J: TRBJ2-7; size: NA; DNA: TGTGCCAGCTCACCGGAGACAGGGTCCTCCTACGAGCAGTACTTC; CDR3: CASSPETGSSYEQYF
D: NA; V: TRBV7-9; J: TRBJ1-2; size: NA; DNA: TGTGCCAGCAGCTTAGACGCAGCTAGGAACTATGGCTACACCTTC; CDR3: CASSLDAARNYGYTF
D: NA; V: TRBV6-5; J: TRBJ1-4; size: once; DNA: TGTGCCAGCAGTTTCAACGGGGGAGCGAAAGTAGAAAAACTGTTTTTT; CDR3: CASSFNGGAKVEKLFF
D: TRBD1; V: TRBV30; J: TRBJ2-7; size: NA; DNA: TGTGCCTGGAGTGTAAACAGGGGGCGTTACGAGCAGTACTTC; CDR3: CAWSVNRGRYEQYF
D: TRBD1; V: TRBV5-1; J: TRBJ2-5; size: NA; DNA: TGCGCCAGCAGCTTGGCCCGACAGGGGGCGAGGGAGACCCAGTACTTC; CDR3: CASSLARQGARETQYF
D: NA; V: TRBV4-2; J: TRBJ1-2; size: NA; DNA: TGTGCCAGCAGCCAAGAGCAGGGCGGTATCAAGGCCTATGGCTACACCTTC; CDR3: CASSQEQGGIKAYGYTF
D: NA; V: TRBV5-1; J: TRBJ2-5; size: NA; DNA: TGCGCCAGCAGCCCCATGCCGGGGGGCGCCGGGGAGACCCAGTACTTC; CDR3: CASSPMPGGAGETQYF
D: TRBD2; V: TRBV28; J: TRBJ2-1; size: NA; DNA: TGTGCCAGCAAGGAGCTAGCGGGGGCCCCCAATGAGCAGTTCTTC; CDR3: CASKELAGAPNEQFF
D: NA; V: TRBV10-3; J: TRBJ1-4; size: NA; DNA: TGTGCCATCAGTGAGTTACGCTCCCCCGGGATTCGGGAAAAACTGTTTTTT; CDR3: CAISELRSPGIREKLFF
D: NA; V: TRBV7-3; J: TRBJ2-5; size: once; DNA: TGTGCCAGCAGCAGTACATACCAAGAGACCCAGTACTTC; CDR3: CASSSTYQETQYF
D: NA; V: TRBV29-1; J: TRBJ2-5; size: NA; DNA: TGCAGCGTTGAAAGTGAGACCCAGTACTTC; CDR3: CSVESETQYF
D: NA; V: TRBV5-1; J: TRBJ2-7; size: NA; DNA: TGCGCCAGCAGCGTGACAGGAGCTTCCTACGAGCAGTACTTC; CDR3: CASSVTGASYEQYF
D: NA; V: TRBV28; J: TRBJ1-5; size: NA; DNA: TGTGCCAGCAGTCCCCTCCCATGGGGAAAGGGGCGTAGGGTCTATAGCAATCAGCCCCAGCATTTT; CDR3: CASSPLPWGKGRRVYSNQPQHF